Shown below are 21 T cell receptor beta chains from a single sample sequenced in a study of blood T cell repertoires in COVID-19. The method was immunoSEQ multiplex PCR; TCRdb's version includes in-frame clones alone and lacks a portion of them. The sample consists of 250,000 or so clones, approximately 86% of them appearing once. The sequencing sample was made of peripheral blood. The receptors originated from a woman between 55 and 75 years old with COVID-19, enrolled during active disease.

The chain employs TRBV9 and TRBJ2-6; D possibly corresponds to TRBD2 (5 bases). This CDR3 region has 16 residues. V dropped 0 bases and J dropped 2 bases, with 9 bases sitting between them. CDR1 SGDLS and CDR2 YYNGEE come from the germline V gene. CDR3 residues: CASSVATGAGANVLTF. CDR3 DNA sequence: TGTGCCAGCAGCGTAGCTACCGGGGCTGGGGCCAACGTCCTGACTTTC.

The chain has TRBV11-2 and TRBJ2-2, with D perhaps TRBD2 (6 bases). V lost 4 bases to trimming and J lost 3 bases, with 12 bases between them. In germline, CDR1 is SGHAT, CDR2 FQNNGV. This CDR3 is 15 amino acids long. Here the CDR3 reads CASSWRGKDTGELFF. The CDR3 DNA sequence: TGTGCCAGCAGCTGGCGGGGAAAGGACACCGGGGAGCTGTTTTTT.

V usage is TRBV6-5 and J usage is TRBJ1-5, with 7 bases aligning to TRBD1. J gave up 5 bases and V 3 bases, and 4 bases lay outside the gene matches. CDR1 and CDR2 from the germline V gene are MNHEY and SVGAGI. The CDR3 is made up of 14 amino acids. This chain's CDR3 is CASSYNRGDQPQHF. The CDR3 DNA is TGTGCCAGCAGTTATAACAGGGGCGATCAGCCCCAGCATTTT.

The chain links TRBV5-6 to TRBJ2-7, with a tentative D call TRBD1 (6 bases). V gave up 4 bases and J gave up 4 bases, with 12 bases separating them. Germline-derived CDR1 and CDR2 are SGHDT and YYEEEE. The CDR3 is made up of 13 amino acids. CDR3 loop: CASSRTETYEQYF. The CDR3 DNA is TGTGCCAGCAGCCGGACAGAAACGTACGAGCAGTACTTC.

The chain's CDR3 is CASSFGSGTGGNQPQHF. CDR3 in DNA: TGTGCCAGCAGCTTCGGGTCCGGGACAGGGGGCAATCAGCCCCAGCATTTT. The rearrangement links TRBV11-2 to TRBJ1-5; 10 bases map to TRBD1. Germline lookup yields CDR1 SGHAT and CDR2 FQNNGV. V lost 3 bases, J lost 2 bases, and 7 bases stayed unmatched. This CDR3 region has 17 residues.

This clone was seen a handful of times. V and J are TRBV28 and TRBJ1-2, with 7 bases fitting TRBD1. CDR3 length: 13 amino acids. Germline assignment: CDR1 MDHEN and CDR2 SYDVKM. V lost 5 bases and J lost 7; bases outside the gene matches: 7. For the CDR3, the DNA is TGTGCCAGCAGTGTACGACAGGGTCCTGGCTACACCTTC. Protein product: CASSVRQGPGYTF.

V usage is TRBV5-1 and J usage is TRBJ2-1; D is uncertain. Trimming left V 2 bases short and J 5 bases short, with 5 bases between. Germline-derived CDR1 and CDR2 are SGHRS and YFSETQ. This CDR3 region has 12 residues. CDR3 in DNA: TGCGCCAGCAGCTTACTGAACAATGAGCAGTTCTTC. It codes for CASSLLNNEQFF.

The chain recombines TRBV14 with TRBJ1-1; perhaps TRBD1 as D (5 bases). V lost 1 base and J lost 0, with 12 bases in between. Looked up from germline, CDR1 is SGHDN and CDR2 is FVKESK. The CDR3 loop spans 16 amino acids. The CDR3 loop is CASSQAAGRMNTEAFF. The CDR3 nucleotides read TGTGCCAGCAGCCAAGCAGCAGGGCGAATGAACACTGAAGCTTTCTTT.

The rearrangement uses TRBV12-1 and TRBJ2-3; the table's TRBD2 call for D was not verified on the DNA. TRBV12-1 is labeled a pseudogene. This CDR3 is 19 amino acids long. The CDR3 nucleotides read TGTGCCAGCAGCTCCAGACCGGGACTAGCGGGAGGCCGATCAAAAGACCAGTATTTT. Amino acids: CASSSRPGLAGGRSKDQYF.

This rearrangement joins TRBV29-1 to TRBJ1-2, with a weak D call TRBD1 (6 bases). The CDR3 has 13 amino acids. V was clipped by 6 bases and J by 3 bases, with 14 bases between them. Germline-derived CDR1 and CDR2 are SQVTM and ANQGSEA. The CDR3 reads CSVQDGQHYGYTF. The CDR3 coding sequence is TGCAGCGTCCAAGATGGACAGCACTATGGCTACACCTTC.

The chain joins TRBV3-1 (or the pseudogene TRBV3-2) to TRBJ2-1; 11 bases map to TRBD2. The germline V gene has CDR1 LGHDT and CDR2 YNNKEL (reference sequence). V gave up 3 bases and J gave up 8 bases; unmatched junction bases: 3. CDR3 size: 14 residues. CDR3 nucleotides: TGTGCCAGCAGCCAGTTACTAGCGGGAGATGAGCAGTTCTTC. Protein sequence: CASSQLLAGDEQFF.

The V and J genes are TRBV28 and TRBJ1-2; D not certain. Germline values: CDR1 MDHEN, CDR2 SYDVKM. Trimming pared 6 bases from V and 4 bases from J, leaving 18 bases between. The CDR3 extends over 15 amino acids. The CDR3 loop is CASRTPEGLSYGYTF. CDR3 coding DNA: TGTGCCAGCAGGACACCCGAAGGCCTAAGCTATGGCTACACCTTC.

The chain employs TRBV19 and TRBJ2-3, with a tentative D call TRBD2 (5 bases). Germline lookup yields CDR1 LNHDA and CDR2 SQIVND (reference sequence). This CDR3 region has 17 residues. Trimming cost V 7 bases and J 3 bases, with 23 bases left between them. The CDR3 loop is CASTPNGITRGTDTQYF. Written as DNA, the CDR3 is TGTGCCAGTACTCCGAATGGGATAACTAGAGGGACAGATACGCAGTATTTT. The full variable domain, completed using reference TRBV19 and TRBJ2-3, is DGGITQSPKYLFRKEGQNVTLSCEQNLNHDAMYWYRQDPGQGLRLIYYSQIVNDFQKGDIAEGYSVSREKKESFPLTVTSAQKNPTAFYLCASTPNGITRGTDTQYFGPGTRLTVL.

The chain recombines TRBV9 with TRBJ1-1; 10 nucleotides match TRBD1. From germline, CDR1 is SGDLS and CDR2 YYNGEE. The CDR3 length is 14 residues. J was trimmed by 6 bases and V by 4 bases; bases with no gene match: 6. The CDR3 nucleotides are TGTGCCAGCAGCATTAGGGACAGGGGTTCTGAAGCTTTCTTT. Its protein is CASSIRDRGSEAFF.

This clone was counted once. The chain is built from TRBV27 and TRBJ2-1; D unclear. This CDR3 contains 17 residues. The germline V gene has CDR1 MNHEY and CDR2 SMNVEV (reference sequence). Trimming stripped 5 bases from V and 0 bases from J, with 17 bases between. The CDR3 loop is CASSRRAGSSSYNEQFF. DNA for the CDR3: TGTGCCAGCAGTCGTCGTGCAGGTTCGAGCTCCTACAATGAGCAGTTCTTC.

This clone was seen more than once but under ten times. The identical CDR3 is also encoded by other nucleotide sequences in the sample. This rearrangement joins TRBV19 to TRBJ1-5; 7 bases align to TRBD1. CDR3 size: 14 residues. J lost 0 bases, V lost 5 bases, and 1 base had no gene match. Per the germline V gene, CDR1 is LNHDA and CDR2 is SQIVND (reference sequence). For the CDR3, the DNA is TGTGCCAGTAGTTCAGGGGGTAGCAATCAGCCCCAGCATTTT. The encoded protein is CASSSGGSNQPQHF.

The CDR3, as DNA: TGTGCCAGCAGTTTATGGGACAGGGGGGGCGAGCAGTACTTC. Amino acid sequence: CASSLWDRGGEQYF. V is TRBV27 and J is TRBJ2-7; 11 bases fit TRBD1. CDR1 and CDR2 from the germline V gene are MNHEY and SMNVEV (reference sequence). Trimming removed 1 base from V and 6 bases from J; junction bases left unmatched: 2. The CDR3 loop spans 14 amino acids.

This sequence joins TRBV7-9 and TRBJ1-3; TRBD1 is a possible D gene (5 bases). The CDR3 has 15 amino acids. Trimming cost V 5 bases and J 4 bases, with 15 bases left between them. The germline V gene encodes CDR1 SEHNR and CDR2 FQNEAQ (reference sequence). The CDR3 reads CASSIDPGLGNTIYF. DNA for the CDR3: TGTGCCAGCAGCATTGACCCAGGGTTAGGAAACACCATATATTTT.

The chain employs TRBV11-1 and TRBJ2-6; 7 bases are a match to TRBD1. The CDR3 loop spans 14 amino acids. V trimming: 2 bases; J trimming: 12 bases; junction bases outside the gene matches: 7. Germline-derived CDR1 and CDR2 are SGHAT and FQDESV (reference sequence). Written as DNA, the CDR3 is TGTGCCAGCAGCTTACGGACAGGCGGTGGCGTCCTGACTTTC. It is translated as CASSLRTGGGVLTF.

The DNA for the CDR3 is TGTGCCACCAGTGATAATCAGGGAAACACTGAAGCTTTCTTT. Translating it yields CATSDNQGNTEAFF. The chain couples TRBV24-1 to TRBJ1-1, with a weak D call TRBD1 (5 bases). CDR1 and CDR2 (germline): KGHDR, SFDVKD. The length of the CDR3 is 14 residues. V was shortened by 3 bases and J by 2 bases, with 9 bases between the two germline ends.

The rearrangement links TRBV18 to TRBJ1-6; 11 bases match TRBD1. The CDR3 covers 14 residues. Germline V CDR1 and CDR2: KGHSH, LQKENI. J lost 7 bases, V lost 10 bases, and 6 bases had no gene match. The CDR3: CATSGTGGNSPLHF. CDR3 DNA sequence: TGTGCCACCTCCGGGACAGGGGGAAATTCACCCCTCCACTTT.